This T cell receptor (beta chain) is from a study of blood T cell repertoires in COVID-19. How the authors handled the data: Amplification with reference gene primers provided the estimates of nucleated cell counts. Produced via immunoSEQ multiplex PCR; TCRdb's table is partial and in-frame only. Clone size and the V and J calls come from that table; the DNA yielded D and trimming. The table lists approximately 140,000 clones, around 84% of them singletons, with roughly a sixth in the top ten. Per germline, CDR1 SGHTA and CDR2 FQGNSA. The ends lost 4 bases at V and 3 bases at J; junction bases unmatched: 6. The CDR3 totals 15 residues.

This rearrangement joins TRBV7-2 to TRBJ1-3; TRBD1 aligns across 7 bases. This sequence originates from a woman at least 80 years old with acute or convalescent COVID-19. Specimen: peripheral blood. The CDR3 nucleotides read TGTGCCAGCAGCTCCGCCACAGGGGTTGGAAACACCATATATTTT. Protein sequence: CASSSATGVGNTIYF.